These 31 T cell receptor beta chains came from one sample sequenced in a study of T cells in Graves' hyperthyroidism and ophthalmopathy. The investigators amplified TCR beta CDR3 regions from RNA transcripts. TCR CDR3 regions were first amplified by RT-PCR with HTBI primers. TCRdb itself ran the multiplex PCR reads through MiXCR, one entry per CDR3 protein. The sample consists of about 400,000 distinct CDR3 sequences, about 15% of them appearing once. Sequencing input: blood. Receptor source: a woman aged 25-40 years with Graves' hyperthyroidism.

This clonotype has a count of ten or more. The chain carries TRBV20-1 and TRBJ2-7, with TRBD2 matching over 15 bases. This CDR3 comprises 14 residues. Germline V gene data show CDR1 as DFQATT and CDR2 as SNEGSKA (reference sequence). V was pared by 6 bases and J by 4 bases, with 4 bases of the junction left unmatched. In nucleotides, the CDR3 is TGCAGTGCGCGGACTAGCGGGAGGGGTTACGAGCAGTACTTC. This gives the protein CSARTSGRGYEQYF.

The chain combines TRBV20-1 with TRBJ2-3, with D perhaps matching TRBD2 (7 bases). The CDR3 consists of 14 residues. Germline V gives CDR1 DFQATT, CDR2 SNEGSKA (reference sequence). V was cut by 5 bases and J by 4 bases, with 16 bases left in between. As DNA, the CDR3 is TGCAGTGCTTGGATGGGGGGGCAAGCAGATACGCAGTATTTT. This codes for CSAWMGGQADTQYF.

This clonotype was counted ten times or more. V usage is TRBV6-1 and J usage is TRBJ1-1; 9 bases are shared with TRBD1. The CDR3 spans 14 residues. Per germline, CDR1 MNHNS and CDR2 SASEGT. The trim removed 4 bases at V and 5 bases at J, leaving 5 bases unmatched. The CDR3 DNA sequence: TGTGCCAGCAGTGCCACAGGGGGCCAAACTGAAGCTTTCTTT. Protein: CASSATGGQTEAFF.

This clonotype was recorded many times. The chain combines TRBV9 with TRBJ2-3; TRBD2 aligns across 8 bases. Germline V lookup: CDR1 SGDLS, CDR2 YYNGEE. There are 16 residues in the CDR3. V shed 1 base and J 3 bases; nucleotides not matched to a gene: 7. In DNA, the CDR3 is TGTGCCAGCAGCGTACGTACGGGAGGGTGGACAGATACGCAGTATTTT. It codes for CASSVRTGGWTDTQYF.

The chain joins TRBV14 to TRBJ1-2; weak D call: TRBD1 (6 bases). CDR3 length equals 17 residues. V gave up 4 bases and J gave up 2 bases, with 20 bases separating them. Germline V gene lookup returns CDR1 SGHDN and CDR2 FVKESK. The CDR3 DNA is TGTGCCAGCAGCCCACGGAGGACAGTCCATCAGAACTATGGCTACACCTTC. Translation: CASSPRRTVHQNYGYTF.

This clonotype was counted between two and nine times. The J gene is TRBJ1-4, the V gene TRBV19; D unclear. V dropped 7 bases and J dropped 3 bases, with 18 bases sitting between them. The CDR3 length is 16 residues. Germline lookup yields CDR1 LNHDA and CDR2 SQIVND (reference sequence). The CDR3 coding sequence is TGTGCCAGTAAAGGATTACGGCCAAAATCTAATGAAAAACTGTTTTTT. It codes for CASKGLRPKSNEKLFF.

Ten or more counts support this clonotype. The rearrangement uses TRBV30 and TRBJ2-7, with D perhaps matching TRBD1 or TRBD2 (6 bases each). V lost 5 bases to trimming and J lost 5 bases, with 13 bases between them. CDR3 length: 12 residues. Germline-derived CDR1 and CDR2 are GTSNPN and SVGIG (reference sequence). This chain's CDR3 is CAWAARGDEQYF. For the CDR3, the DNA is TGTGCCTGGGCTGCTAGGGGGGACGAGCAGTACTTC.

This clonotype has only a few counts. This chain joins TRBV7-9 and TRBJ2-7; the D gene is possibly TRBD2 (6 bases). The V end was cut by 0 bases, the J end by 2 bases, with 14 bases between. The CDR3 consists of 16 residues. Per the germline V gene, CDR1 is SEHNR and CDR2 is FQNEAQ (reference sequence). The CDR3 is CASSLADGGFTYEQYF. CDR3 DNA sequence: TGTGCCAGCAGCTTAGCGGATGGGGGGTTTACCTACGAGCAGTACTTC.

V and J are TRBV7-9 and TRBJ2-1; possible D gene TRBD2, 6 bases. V shed 5 bases and J shed 0 bases, with 23 bases lying between them. The CDR3 is 19 amino acids. Germline V gives CDR1 SEHNR, CDR2 FQNEAQ (reference sequence). CDR3 sequence reads: CASSLPIGVAASSYNEQFF. The CDR3 bases are TGTGCCAGCAGCCTACCCATCGGGGTAGCGGCTAGCTCCTACAATGAGCAGTTCTTC. The entire variable domain, with the rest obtained from reference TRBV7-9 and TRBJ2-1, is as follows: DTGVSQNPRHKITKRGQNVTFRCDPISEHNRLYWYRQTLGQGPEFLTYFQNEAQLEKSRLLSDRFSAERPKGSFSTLEIQRTEQGDSAMYLCASSLPIGVAASSYNEQFFGPGTRLTVL.

Comments on this clonotype: Given the absence of the conserved phenylalanine or tryptophan at the CDR3 end, a read error is likely. This chain uses TRBV28 with TRBJ1-2; the D gene is possibly TRBD1 (5 bases). Germline loops: CDR1 MDHEN, CDR2 SYDVKM. This CDR3 has 17 residues. The ends were cut back, 0 bases at V and 4 bases at J, with 18 bases in the middle. CDR3 sequence reads: CASSLWGRGDPTYGYTL. CDR3 nucleotide sequence: TGTGCCAGCAGTTTATGGGGACGGGGGGACCCTACCTATGGCTACACCCTC.

Remarks on this clonotype: A much more abundant neighbour one base away suggests this may be a read error. Without the conserved terminal phenylalanine or tryptophan, this CDR3 likely stems from a read error. The chain has TRBV28 and TRBJ1-2; D might be TRBD1 (5 bases). Trimming shortened V by 3 bases and J by 5 bases, and 10 bases separated the two germline ends. This CDR3 is built from 13 residues. Germline assignment: CDR1 MDHEN and CDR2 SYDVKM. The CDR3 DNA is TGTGCCAGCAGTTTCAGGGCTGGGTATGGCTACACCTCC. This encodes CASSFRAGYGYTS.

In its sample, this clonotype was seen many times. The rearrangement joins TRBV3-1 to TRBJ1-3, with D perhaps matching TRBD1 (5 bases). V lost 1 base and J 2 bases, leaving 9 bases between the germline ends. This CDR3 is built from 15 residues. Germline loops: CDR1 LGHDT, CDR2 YNNKEL (reference sequence). CDR3 in amino acids: CASSQVLTAGNTIYF. CDR3 nucleotides: TGTGCCAGCAGCCAAGTTTTGACAGCTGGAAACACCATATATTTT.

This clonotype was seen only once. The junction differs from germline at one of its ends, possibly a read error. The gene calls are TRBV30 and TRBJ1-2; TRBD1 might be the D (5 bases). CDR3 size: 10 residues. CDR1 is GTSNPN, CDR2 SVGIG, per germline (reference sequence). The CDR3 DNA is TGTGCCTGGAGTGCGAGGGGACCCTCCTTC. Residues: CAWSARGPSF.

This clonotype was recorded many times. V usage is TRBV3-1 and J usage is TRBJ2-7; 7 positions match TRBD2. The CDR3 runs to 17 residues. The V gene end was trimmed by 0 bases and the J gene end by 2 bases; junction bases not matched to a gene: 10. Per the germline V gene, CDR1 is LGHDT and CDR2 is YNNKEL (reference sequence). The CDR3 region is CASSQDPSGPIPYEQYF. The DNA of the CDR3 is TGTGCCAGCAGCCAAGATCCTAGCGGACCGATCCCCTACGAGCAGTACTTC.

This clonotype was seen at least ten times. This chain links TRBV3-1 with TRBJ2-7; TRBD2 agrees at 7 bases. The germline CDR1 and CDR2 sequences are LGHDT and YNNKEL (reference sequence). The J segment lost 4 bases and the V segment lost 6 bases, leaving 9 bases of the junction unmatched. This CDR3 spans 14 amino acids. The CDR3 region is CASRSAGALYEQYF. Here the CDR3 DNA reads TGTGCCAGCAGATCGGCGGGAGCTCTTTACGAGCAGTACTTC.

This clonotype was seen more than once but under ten times. The gene calls are TRBV6-1 and TRBJ2-7; D is possibly TRBD1 (5 bases). V was pared by 8 bases and J by 0 bases, with 17 bases between. There are 15 residues in the CDR3. CDR1 and CDR2 from the germline V gene are MNHNS and SASEGT. The CDR3 here is CASQAQTASSYEQYF. In DNA form, the CDR3 reads TGTGCCAGCCAGGCCCAGACAGCTAGCTCCTACGAGCAGTACTTC.

This chain links TRBV6-1 with TRBJ2-2, with a possible D match to TRBD1 (5 bases). Trimming shortened V by 5 bases and J by 6 bases, and 13 bases separated the two germline ends. The germline CDR1 and CDR2 sequences are MNHNS and SASEGT. This CDR3 comprises 14 residues. CDR3 amino acids: CASSHTGRSGELFF. CDR3 DNA sequence: TGTGCCAGCAGTCATACAGGAAGATCCGGGGAGCTGTTTTTT.

The chain has TRBV25-1 and TRBJ2-1; TRBD2 aligns across 10 bases. Germline V gene data show CDR1 as MGHDK and CDR2 as SYGVNS. This CDR3 is built from 16 residues. The J segment lost 7 bases and the V segment lost 5 bases, leaving 11 bases of the junction unmatched. Here the CDR3 reads CASSPRTAGGRNEQFF. In DNA form, the CDR3 reads TGTGCCAGCAGTCCACGGACAGCGGGAGGGCGGAATGAGCAGTTCTTC. Supplemented by reference TRBV25-1 and TRBJ2-1, the full variable domain reads EADIYQTPRYLVIGTGKKITLECSQTMGHDKMYWYQQDPGMELHLIHYSYGVNSTEKGDLSSESTVSRIRTEHFPLTLESARPSHTSQYLCASSPRTAGGRNEQFFGPGTRLTVL.

The gene calls are TRBV19 and TRBJ2-2, with 9 bases that match TRBD1. Trimming at V came to 4 bases and at J to 7 bases, leaving 4 bases not matched to a gene. Per germline, CDR1 LNHDA and CDR2 SQIVND (reference sequence). This CDR3 contains 14 residues. This chain's CDR3 is CASSTGTGIGELFF. CDR3 nucleotide sequence: TGTGCCAGTAGTACCGGGACAGGGATCGGGGAGCTGTTTTTT. The full variable domain, with the rest looked up from reference TRBV19 and TRBJ2-2, is DGGITQSPKYLFRKEGQNVTLSCEQNLNHDAMYWYRQDPGQGLRLIYYSQIVNDFQKGDIAEGYSVSREKKESFPLTVTSAQKNPTAFYLCASSTGTGIGELFFGEGSRLTVL.

The CDR3 region has the DNA TGTGCCAGCAGCTTAGATCGGTTAGGGAACACCGGGGAGCTGTTTTTT. It codes for CASSLDRLGNTGELFF. The V call is TRBV11-2, the J call TRBJ2-2; D uncertain. V lost 0 bases and J lost 1, with 9 bases in between. CDR1 is SGHAT, CDR2 FQNNGV, per germline. This CDR3 region has 16 residues.

This clonotype was picked up many times. This chain uses TRBV3-1 with TRBJ1-1; D is unclear. Germline V gene lookup returns CDR1 LGHDT and CDR2 YNNKEL (reference sequence). Trimming took off 3 bases at V and 2 bases at J, with 10 bases between the two ends. The CDR3 loop spans 14 amino acids. CDR3 amino acids: CASSQVASNTEAFF. Here the CDR3 DNA reads TGTGCCAGCAGCCAGGTCGCTTCCAACACTGAAGCTTTCTTT.

This clonotype was observed at least ten times. The rearrangement joins TRBV2 to TRBJ2-5; D gene uncertain. V dropped 4 bases and J dropped 1 base, with 16 bases sitting between them. Per germline, CDR1 SNHLY and CDR2 FYNNEI. This CDR3 comprises 16 residues. The CDR3 DNA follows: TGTGCCAGCAGTGGCAGAGTCCTAACCGCCCAAGAGACCCAGTACTTC. Translating gives CASSGRVLTAQETQYF. The complete variable domain, with remaining parts taken from reference TRBV2 and TRBJ2-5, reads EPEVTQTPSHQVTQMGQEVILRCVPISNHLYFYWYRQILGQKVEFLVSFYNNEISEKSEIFDDQFSVERPDGSNFTLKIRSTKLEDSAMYFCASSGRVLTAQETQYFGPGTRLLVL.

CDR3: CASSLSYGNIQYF. As DNA, the CDR3 is TGTGCCAGCAGTTTATCATACGGAAACATTCAGTACTTC. The chain is built from TRBV27 and TRBJ2-4; no definite D call. Between the trimmed V and J ends, which lost 0 bases and 6 bases, there was a span of 6 bases. Germline loops: CDR1 MNHEY, CDR2 SMNVEV (reference sequence). The CDR3 sequence is 13 residues long.

This clonotype came up many times. This chain joins TRBV7-9 and TRBJ2-7, with D perhaps TRBD1 (6 bases). V dropped 5 bases and J dropped 2 bases, with 13 bases sitting between them. The CDR3 contains 14 residues. CDR1 and CDR2 from the germline V gene are SEHNR and FQNEAQ (reference sequence). The CDR3 loop reads CASSTYRDPYEQYF. The CDR3 region has the DNA TGTGCCAGCAGCACATACAGGGATCCCTACGAGCAGTACTTC.

The genes are TRBV7-9 and TRBJ2-7, with D unresolved. The V gene's germline CDR1 is SEHNR and CDR2 FQNEAQ (reference sequence). V was shortened by 5 bases and J by 2 bases, with 13 bases between the two germline ends. This CDR3 is 14 amino acids long. DNA for the CDR3: TGTGCCAGCAGCGACCCGGACCTTACCTACGAGCAGTACTTC. It is translated as CASSDPDLTYEQYF.

This chain joins TRBV4-1 and TRBJ2-7; no clear D gene. This CDR3 region has 12 residues. The germline CDR1 and CDR2 sequences are MGHRA and YSYEKL. The V gene lost 0 bases and the J gene lost 5 bases, with 5 bases spanning the gap. The CDR3 DNA reads as TGCGCCAGCAGCCAAGATGACCACGAGCAGTACTTC. Its translation is CASSQDDHEQYF.

This clonotype was recorded at least ten times. The genes are TRBV20-1 and TRBJ2-3, with 7 nucleotides matching TRBD2. After removal of 3 bases from V and 1 base from J, the junction contained 4 bases not matched to a gene. The CDR3 is 14 residues long. CDR1 and CDR2 (germline): DFQATT, SNEGSKA (reference sequence). The CDR3 nucleotides are TGCAGTGCTAGCGGGAGCGGGGGCACAGATACGCAGTATTTT. Residues: CSASGSGGTDTQYF.

The CDR3 nucleotides read TGCGCCAGCAGCTCCGACGGGGTACCTAATTCACCCCTCCACTTT. It translates to CASSSDGVPNSPLHF. The rearrangement joins TRBV5-1 to TRBJ1-6; D call uncertain. The germline V gene encodes CDR1 SGHRS and CDR2 YFSETQ. Trimming left V 3 bases short and J 6 bases short, with 13 bases between. This CDR3 comprises 15 residues.

V usage is TRBV18 and J usage is TRBJ1-4, with D perhaps matching TRBD1 (6 bases). V was clipped by 4 bases and J by 6 bases, with 18 bases between them. Germline loops: CDR1 KGHSH, CDR2 LQKENI. The CDR3 runs to 16 residues. DNA for the CDR3: TGTGCCAGCTCACGGGTCCAACAGGGCGGAGATGAAAAACTGTTTTTT. Its protein is CASSRVQQGGDEKLFF.

In its sample, this clonotype was seen many times. The CDR3 loop reads CSVSTDTQYF. The CDR3 DNA follows: TGCAGTGTTAGCACAGATACGCAGTATTTT. The chain employs TRBV20-1 and TRBJ2-3; the D is unclear. Germline V gene data show CDR1 as DFQATT and CDR2 as SNEGSKA (reference sequence). Trimming stripped 7 bases from V and 0 bases from J, with 2 bases between. This CDR3 comprises 10 residues.

This clonotype was counted at least ten times. The chain carries TRBV7-8 and TRBJ2-7; tentatively, D is TRBD2 (5 bases). CDR1 SGHVS and CDR2 FQNEAQ come from the germline V gene. V shed 0 bases and J shed 3 bases, with 15 bases lying between them. The CDR3 is 16 amino acids. The CDR3 coding sequence is TGTGCCAGCAGCTTAGCGCGGTTGGCGAGCGGCTACGAGCAGTACTTC. As protein: CASSLARLASGYEQYF.